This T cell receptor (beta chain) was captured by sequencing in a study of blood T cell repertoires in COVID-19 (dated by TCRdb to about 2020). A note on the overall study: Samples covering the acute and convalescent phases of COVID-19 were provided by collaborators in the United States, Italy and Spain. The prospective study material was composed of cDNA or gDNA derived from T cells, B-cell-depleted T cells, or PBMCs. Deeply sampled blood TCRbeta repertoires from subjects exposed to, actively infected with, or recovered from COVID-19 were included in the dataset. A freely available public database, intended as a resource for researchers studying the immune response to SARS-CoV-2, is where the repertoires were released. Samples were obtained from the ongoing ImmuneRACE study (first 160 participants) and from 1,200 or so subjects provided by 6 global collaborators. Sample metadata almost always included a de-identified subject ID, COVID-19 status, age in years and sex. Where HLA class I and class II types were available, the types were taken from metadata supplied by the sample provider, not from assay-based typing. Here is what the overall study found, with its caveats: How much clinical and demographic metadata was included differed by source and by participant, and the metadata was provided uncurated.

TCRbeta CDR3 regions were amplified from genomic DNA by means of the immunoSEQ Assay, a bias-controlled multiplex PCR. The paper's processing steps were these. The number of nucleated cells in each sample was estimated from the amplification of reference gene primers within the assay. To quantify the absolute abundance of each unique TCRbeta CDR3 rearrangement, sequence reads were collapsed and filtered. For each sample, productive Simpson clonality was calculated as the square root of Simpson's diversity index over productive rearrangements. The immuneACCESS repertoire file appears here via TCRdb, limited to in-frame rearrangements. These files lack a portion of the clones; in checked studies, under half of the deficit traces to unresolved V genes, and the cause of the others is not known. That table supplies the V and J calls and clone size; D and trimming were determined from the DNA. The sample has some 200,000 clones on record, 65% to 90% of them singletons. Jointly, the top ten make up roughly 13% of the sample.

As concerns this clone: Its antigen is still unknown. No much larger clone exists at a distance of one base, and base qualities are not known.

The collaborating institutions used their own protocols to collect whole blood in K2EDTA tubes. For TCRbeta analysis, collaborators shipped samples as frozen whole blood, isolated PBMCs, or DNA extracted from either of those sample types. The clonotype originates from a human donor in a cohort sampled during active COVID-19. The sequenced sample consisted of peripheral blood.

For the CDR3, the sequence is CASSAQGAMNTEAFF. The DNA is as follows: TGTGCCAGCAGCGCGCAGGGGGCCATGAACACTGAAGCTTTCTTT. In this chain, TRBV6-5 is recombined with TRBJ1-1; 8 middle bases align to TRBD1. Relative to germline, V is missing 6 bases and J is missing 0 bases, with 6 bases of the junction outside any gene match. The CDR1 and CDR2 encoded by the germline V gene are MNHEY and SVGAGI. The CDR3, cysteine through phenylalanine, is 15 amino acids long. Here the CDR3 DNA is all that survives: 45 bases in frame from base 1.